Listed here are 31 T cell receptor beta chains from one sample, sequenced in a study of ipilimumab plus nivolumab after autologous stem cell transplantation. Sequencing used immunoSEQ multiplex PCR; TCRdb keeps in-frame clones, though not all of them. The sample comprises roughly 86,000 clones, approximately 83% of which are singletons, and more than 2% rests with the top ten. The sample consisted of PBMCs, taken in a trial of ipilimumab plus nivolumab as post-transplant consolidation. Receptor source: a male donor with diffuse large B-cell lymphoma.

The chain couples TRBV7-2 to TRBJ2-3; TRBD2 is a possible D gene (5 bases). Germline CDR1 reads SGHTA; CDR2 reads FQGNSA. CDR3 length equals 13 residues. V was trimmed by 3 bases and J by 4 bases, leaving 8 bases between them. DNA of the CDR3: TGTGCCAGCAGCTTCCAGGAGGCAGATACGCAGTATTTT. This gives the protein CASSFQEADTQYF.

The chain couples TRBV5-1 to TRBJ2-5; 9 nucleotides agree with TRBD2. The CDR3 is made up of 16 amino acids. V dropped 6 bases and J dropped 2; count of bases not matched to a gene: 11. Germline CDR1 and CDR2: SGHRS and YFSETQ. The CDR3 is CASIEGSGGPQETQYF. Written as DNA, the CDR3 is TGCGCCAGCATCGAAGGTAGCGGGGGCCCTCAAGAGACCCAGTACTTC.

This sequence joins TRBV27 and TRBJ1-2, with 8 bases that match TRBD1. The V segment lost 4 bases and the J segment 2 bases; nucleotides outside the gene matches: 6. Germline CDR1 and CDR2: MNHEY and SMNVEV (reference sequence). The CDR3 runs 15 residues. In DNA, the CDR3 is TGTGCCAGCAGTTACCGACAGGGGATCAACTATGGCTACACCTTC. Encoded protein: CASSYRQGINYGYTF.

CDR3 sequence: CATGTTGGNTGELFF. For the CDR3, the DNA is TGTGCCACCGGGACCACAGGGGGAAATACCGGGGAGCTGTTTTTT. The rearrangement joins TRBV10-3 to TRBJ2-2; TRBD1 matches at 8 bases. Trimming took 10 bases from V and 5 from J; bases not matched to a gene: 12. CDR3 length: 15 residues. Germline V gene data show CDR1 as ENHRY and CDR2 as SYGVKD.

This chain joins TRBV5-1 and TRBJ2-2; TRBD1 aligns across 8 bases. Germline CDR1 reads SGHRS; CDR2 reads YFSETQ. V shed 4 bases, J shed 3 bases, and the junction held 14 bases outside the gene matches. The CDR3 runs 18 residues. As DNA, the CDR3 is TGCGCCAGCAGCCCGGGATATGGACAGGGTTCGTACACCGGGGAGCTGTTTTTT. This codes for CASSPGYGQGSYTGELFF.

The J gene is TRBJ2-3, the V gene TRBV15; no reliable D call. The CDR3 runs 14 residues. V lost 0 bases and J 4 bases, leaving 8 bases between the germline ends. Looked up from germline, CDR1 is LNHNV and CDR2 is YYDKDF (reference sequence). CDR3 residues: CATSRDRVPDTQYF. DNA for the CDR3: TGTGCCACCAGCAGAGACCGAGTCCCAGATACGCAGTATTTT.

This clone came up once. The V and J genes are TRBV5-1 and TRBJ1-2, with a tentative D call TRBD1 (6 bases). Germline V gene sequence: CDR1 SGHRS, CDR2 YFSETQ. This CDR3 region has 16 residues. V shed 4 bases and J shed 6 bases, with 22 bases lying between them. CDR3: CASSPEGRGGRNGYTF. CDR3 nucleotide sequence: TGCGCCAGCAGCCCTGAGGGCAGGGGCGGTAGAAATGGCTACACCTTC.

Concerning this clone itself: Its ends do not fully match the called genes, so a read error is possible. The chain couples TRBV6-1 to TRBJ2-7; 8 bases line up with TRBD1. The length of the CDR3 is 16 residues. Germline V lookup: CDR1 MNHNS, CDR2 SASEGT. Here the CDR3 DNA reads TGTGCCATCAGTGACCCACCGCGGACAGGGAGCTACGAGCAGTACTTC. It yields the protein CAISDPPRTGSYEQYF.

The chain has TRBV5-5 and TRBJ1-1; a weak D match, TRBD1 (5 bases). CDR1 and CDR2 (germline): SGHKS, YYEKEE (reference sequence). The CDR3 totals 15 residues. V was cut by 6 bases and J by 0 bases, with 15 bases left in between. The CDR3 sequence: CASTRDAGMNTEAFF. CDR3 nucleotide sequence: TGTGCCAGCACCCGGGACGCCGGCATGAACACTGAAGCTTTCTTT.

The chain is built from TRBV5-4 and TRBJ2-1; 8 bases agree with TRBD2. V gave up 2 bases and J gave up 7 bases; unmatched junction bases: 5. The CDR3 has 14 residues. Germline V gene sequence: CDR1 SGHNT, CDR2 YYREEE (reference sequence). Written as DNA, the CDR3 is TGTGCCAGCAGCTTCGGGGGGGCCAGGAATGAGCAGTTCTTC. Its protein product is CASSFGGARNEQFF.

V and J are TRBV6-1 and TRBJ2-4; 7 bases match TRBD1. Germline-derived CDR1 and CDR2 are MNHNS and SASEGT. Germline trimming cut 4 bases from V and 0 bases from J; bases unmatched to any gene: 6. The CDR3 covers 16 residues. The CDR3, as DNA: TGTGCCAGCAGTGGTACAGGGGCCCCAGCCAAAAACATTCAGTACTTC. This translates into CASSGTGAPAKNIQYF.

The chain employs TRBV7-2 and TRBJ2-7; D uncertain. The CDR3 length is 14 residues. Trimming removed 0 bases from V and 7 bases from J, with 13 bases in between. Germline V gene lookup returns CDR1 SGHTA and CDR2 FQGNSA. The DNA for the CDR3 is TGTGCCAGCAGCTTAGCGGGTCCCCCGAGGGAGCAGTACTTC. Protein sequence: CASSLAGPPREQYF.

V usage is TRBV27 and J usage is TRBJ1-1; D is ambiguous. CDR3 length: 13 amino acids. V was pared by 8 bases and J by 4 bases, with 14 bases between. Germline-derived CDR1 and CDR2 are MNHEY and SMNVEV (reference sequence). The CDR3 coding sequence is TGTGCCAGCTGTTCGTACATAGGCACTGAAGCTTTCTTT. This gives the protein CASCSYIGTEAFF.

Only one count was recorded for this clone. This chain uses TRBV2 with TRBJ2-3, with 10 bases lining up with TRBD1. The CDR3 is 15 amino acids. Germline lookup yields CDR1 SNHLY and CDR2 FYNNEI. V dropped 4 bases and J dropped 0; count of bases not matched to a gene: 1. The CDR3 coding sequence is TGTGCCAGCAGTGGACAGGGGGCCAGCACAGATACGCAGTATTTT. The encoded protein is CASSGQGASTDTQYF.

This clone appeared a few times. The V gene is TRBV13, the J gene TRBJ2-7, with 9 bases that match TRBD1. The CDR3 is 14 amino acids. CDR1 is PRHDT, CDR2 FYEKMQ, per germline (reference sequence). V shed 1 base and J 4 bases; nucleotides not matched to a gene: 2. Here the CDR3 reads CASSLVGQGYEQYF. CDR3 nucleotides: TGTGCCAGCAGCTTAGTGGGACAGGGTTACGAGCAGTACTTC.

This clone showed up just a few times. The chain employs TRBV29-1 and TRBJ1-1; D not certain. This CDR3 has 16 amino acids. The V end was cut by 1 base, the J end by 6 bases, with 21 bases between. The V gene's germline CDR1 is SQVTM and CDR2 ANQGSEA. The DNA for the CDR3 is TGCAGCGTTGAAGTACCCTCAGAAGGCTGGCGCTCTGAAGCTTTCTTT. This gives the protein CSVEVPSEGWRSEAFF.

V and J are TRBV9 and TRBJ1-3; 7 nucleotides agree with TRBD1. V gave up 4 bases and J gave up 0 bases; unmatched junction bases: 4. Germline CDR1 reads SGDLS; CDR2 reads YYNGEE. This CDR3 comprises 15 residues. CDR3 coding DNA: TGTGCCAGCAGCACAGGGGACACCTCTGGAAACACCATATATTTT. Translating it yields CASSTGDTSGNTIYF.

The chain employs TRBV6-1 and TRBJ1-4; possibly TRBD1 for D (5 bases). The germline V gene has CDR1 MNHNS and CDR2 SASEGT. Trimming stripped 6 bases from V and 5 bases from J, with 13 bases between. CDR3 length: 14 amino acids. The CDR3, as DNA: TGTGCCAGCAGCCCAGACGGGACGAATGAAAAACTGTTTTTT. It codes for CASSPDGTNEKLFF.

This rearrangement joins TRBV5-1 to TRBJ1-1, with 7 positions matching TRBD1. V shed 0 bases and J 4 bases; nucleotides not matched to a gene: 9. The V gene's germline CDR1 is SGHRS and CDR2 YFSETQ. CDR3 length: 16 amino acids. The CDR3 sequence: CASSLGRQGGSTEAFF. The DNA of the CDR3 is TGCGCCAGCAGCTTGGGAAGACAGGGAGGTAGCACTGAAGCTTTCTTT. The complete variable domain, with remaining parts taken from reference TRBV5-1 and TRBJ1-1, reads KAGVTQTPRYLIKTRGQQVTLSCSPISGHRSVSWYQQTPGQGLQFLFEYFSETQRNKGNFPGRFSGRQFSNSRSEMNVSTLELGDSALYLCASSLGRQGGSTEAFFGQGTRLTVV.

The chain recombines TRBV2 with TRBJ1-5; D not resolved. Trimming left V 6 bases short and J 4 bases short, with 10 bases between. This CDR3 is 13 amino acids long. Germline-derived CDR1 and CDR2 are SNHLY and FYNNEI. In DNA, the CDR3 is TGTGCCAGCAGCCCCCGGGGAAATCAGCCCCAGCATTTT. Its translation: CASSPRGNQPQHF.

This chain uses TRBV6-5 with TRBJ2-6; no reliable D call. Germline V lookup: CDR1 MNHEY, CDR2 SVGAGI. V was shortened by 2 bases and J by 0 bases, with 5 bases between the two germline ends. The CDR3 is made up of 15 amino acids. The DNA of the CDR3 is TGTGCCAGCAGTTACGCCAGCTCTGGGGCCAACGTCCTGACTTTC. Protein: CASSYASSGANVLTF.

This clone was detected a few times. The V call is TRBV5-1, the J call TRBJ2-7; 9 bases align to TRBD1. Germline V gene lookup returns CDR1 SGHRS and CDR2 YFSETQ. The CDR3 sequence is 14 residues long. The trim removed 4 bases at V and 6 bases at J, leaving 8 bases unmatched. The CDR3 bases are TGCGCCAGCAGCGCCGGGACAGGGCTCATCGAGCAGTACTTC. This sequence encodes CASSAGTGLIEQYF.

The V gene is TRBV18, the J gene TRBJ1-1, with 10 bases matching TRBD1. With 1 base clipped from V and 3 bases from J, the junction kept 2 bases outside the gene matches. The V gene's germline CDR1 is KGHSH and CDR2 LQKENI. The CDR3 consists of 15 residues. The CDR3: CASSPRGTGDTEAFF. CDR3 nucleotides: TGTGCCAGCTCACCACGAGGGACAGGGGACACTGAAGCTTTCTTT.

The J gene is TRBJ2-1, the V gene TRBV5-1, with TRBD1 matching 7 bases. V was pared by 6 bases and J by 0 bases, with 3 bases of the junction left unmatched. The length of the CDR3 is 14 residues. Germline lookup yields CDR1 SGHRS and CDR2 YFSETQ. CDR3 amino acids: CASMAGGSYNEQFF. The CDR3, as DNA: TGCGCCAGCATGGCAGGGGGCTCCTACAATGAGCAGTTCTTC. The full variable domain, completed using reference TRBV5-1 and TRBJ2-1, is KAGVTQTPRYLIKTRGQQVTLSCSPISGHRSVSWYQQTPGQGLQFLFEYFSETQRNKGNFPGRFSGRQFSNSRSEMNVSTLELGDSALYLCASMAGGSYNEQFFGPGTRLTVL.

The chain carries TRBV19 and TRBJ2-1; TRBD2 is a possible D gene (6 bases). The ends were cut back, 5 bases at V and 7 bases at J, with 15 bases in the middle. Germline lookup yields CDR1 LNHDA and CDR2 SQIVND (reference sequence). This CDR3 is built from 14 residues. Here the CDR3 DNA reads TGTGCCAGTAGTTCACCGGGACTTCTAAATGAGCAGTTCTTC. It specifies CASSSPGLLNEQFF.

This clone is labeled large (0.1 to 1%). V gene TRBV5-4 combines with J gene TRBJ2-7; D remains unclear. The CDR3 totals 13 residues. V dropped 0 bases and J dropped 2 bases, with 6 bases sitting between them. From germline, CDR1 is SGHNT and CDR2 YYREEE (reference sequence). The CDR3 here is CASSLDAAYEQYF. The CDR3 DNA is TGTGCCAGCAGCTTGGATGCGGCCTACGAGCAGTACTTC.

The chain links TRBV14 to TRBJ1-6; D not resolved. Trimming took off 4 bases at V and 4 bases at J, with 14 bases between the two ends. CDR1 is SGHDN, CDR2 FVKESK, per germline. The CDR3 extends over 16 amino acids. CDR3 protein: CASSPDGGSYNSPLHF. The CDR3 DNA reads as TGTGCCAGCAGCCCCGACGGAGGCTCATATAATTCACCCCTCCACTTT.

This chain connects TRBV29-1 to TRBJ2-5; a possible D gene is TRBD1 (7 bases). With 3 bases removed from V and 4 bases from J, the gap between germline ends came to 15 bases. There are 14 residues in the CDR3. CDR1 is SQVTM, CDR2 ANQGSEA, per germline. CDR3 sequence: CSVDLGQGGETQYF. The CDR3 bases are TGCAGCGTTGACCTCGGGCAGGGGGGAGAGACCCAGTACTTC.

V and J are TRBV5-4 and TRBJ2-5; tentatively, D is TRBD1 (5 bases). CDR1 SGHNT and CDR2 YYREEE come from the germline V gene (reference sequence). This CDR3 contains 14 residues. V lost 1 base and J lost 3, with 10 bases in between. CDR3 nucleotide sequence: TGTGCCAGCAGCTTGTATGGGGCCGAAGAGACCCAGTACTTC. Its translation: CASSLYGAEETQYF.

A remark on this clone: Other nucleotide sequences from this sample produce the same CDR3. The chain has TRBV19 and TRBJ1-1, with 7 bases matching TRBD1. The junction had 1 base not matched to a gene; V was cut back by 3 bases and J by 0 bases. Germline values: CDR1 LNHDA, CDR2 SQIVND (reference sequence). This CDR3 has 14 amino acids. CDR3 in amino acids: CASSIGQVNTEAFF. CDR3 coding DNA: TGTGCCAGTAGTATCGGACAGGTGAACACTGAAGCTTTCTTT.

The chain recombines TRBV6-5 with TRBJ1-2; 9 nucleotides line up with TRBD1. CDR3 size: 13 residues. CDR1 is MNHEY, CDR2 SVGAGI, per germline. V was pared by 5 bases and J by 8 bases, with 6 bases of the junction left unmatched. The CDR3 nucleotides read TGTGCCAGCAGTCGGGACAGGGTGAGGGGCTACACCTTC. Residues: CASSRDRVRGYTF.